Each of the 29 T cell receptor beta chains below was sequenced from the same sample in a study of cytomegalovirus exposure and HLA in healthy donors. This PCR relied on a set of 60 Vbeta primers and 13 Jbeta primers. Assay: immunoSEQ multiplex PCR; the TCRdb copy retains only in-frame clones and omits some. Of approximately 97,000 clones listed, roughly 83% were seen once; the top ten hold approximately 2.8%. The sample comprised PBMCs. These TCRs come from a middle-aged man in good health and CMV-seronegative.

The CDR3 loop is CASSRGGNEKLFF. CDR3 DNA: TGTGCCAGCAGCCGTGGCGGGAATGAAAAACTGTTTTTT. The chain combines TRBV7-9 with TRBJ1-4, with unresolved D. There are 13 residues in the CDR3. With 5 bases removed from V and 5 bases from J, the gap between germline ends came to 9 bases. Germline V gene sequence: CDR1 SEHNR, CDR2 FQNEAQ (reference sequence).

The J gene is TRBJ2-5, the V gene TRBV4-3; weak D call: TRBD1 (6 bases). The length of the CDR3 is 16 residues. The ends were cut back, 0 bases at V and 1 base at J, with 12 bases in the middle. Germline V gene data show CDR1 as LGHNA and CDR2 as YSLEER. The CDR3 loop is CASSQDHGGLQETQYF. In DNA, the CDR3 is TGCGCCAGCAGCCAAGATCATGGGGGCCTCCAAGAGACCCAGTACTTC.

The chain uses TRBV7-2 and TRBJ1-3; no reliable D call. The CDR3 is 12 residues long. Germline values: CDR1 SGHTA, CDR2 FQGNSA. V gave up 10 bases and J gave up 4 bases, with 11 bases separating them. CDR3 in DNA: TGTGCCACCCGGTCGGGAGGAAACACCATATATTTT. Translation gives CATRSGGNTIYF.

With regard to this clone: An end of the junction does not agree with germline; a read error may underlie this. The rearrangement uses TRBV7-3 and TRBJ2-3, with D possibly TRBD1 on 5 matching bases. This CDR3 has 12 residues. The germline gives CDR1 SGHTA, CDR2 FQGTGA. The CDR3 DNA follows: TGTGCCAGCGGCTTTGGTCAGGGTACGCAGTATTTT. Protein: CASGFGQGTQYF.

This clone was seen a handful of times. The chain uses TRBV6-5 and TRBJ2-7; the match to TRBD2 covers 8 bases. The CDR3 spans 14 residues. Looked up from germline, CDR1 is MNHEY and CDR2 is SVGAGI. J lost 3 bases, V lost 5 bases, and 6 bases had no gene match. CDR3 in amino acids: CASSNGGDGYEQYF. The CDR3 nucleotides read TGTGCCAGCAGTAACGGGGGGGATGGCTACGAGCAGTACTTC.

The chain recombines TRBV18 with TRBJ1-2; D is possibly TRBD1 (6 bases). Germline V gene sequence: CDR1 KGHSH, CDR2 LQKENI. The CDR3 runs 15 residues. The V and J ends lost 3 bases and 4 bases respectively, with 15 bases between them. Written as DNA, the CDR3 is TGTGCCAGCTCACCGACAGGCTTAGGAGGCTATGGCTACACCTTC. Amino acid sequence: CASSPTGLGGYGYTF. The full variable domain, rest sourced from reference TRBV18 and TRBJ1-2, is NAGVMQNPRHLVRRRGQEARLRCSPMKGHSHVYWYRQLPEEGLKFMVYLQKENIIDESGMPKERFSAEFPKEGPSILRIQQVVRGDSAAYFCASSPTGLGGYGYTFGSGTRLTVV.

The rearrangement uses TRBV5-1 and TRBJ2-3, with D possibly TRBD2 on 6 matching bases. Germline V lookup: CDR1 SGHRS, CDR2 YFSETQ. CDR3 length: 16 amino acids. Trimming left V 0 bases short and J 2 bases short, with 13 bases between. CDR3 amino acids: CASSLVLAEYTDTQYF. The CDR3 nucleotides are TGCGCCAGCAGCTTGGTTTTAGCGGAATACACAGATACGCAGTATTTT. Supplemented by reference TRBV5-1 and TRBJ2-3, the full variable domain reads KAGVTQTPRYLIKTRGQQVTLSCSPISGHRSVSWYQQTPGQGLQFLFEYFSETQRNKGNFPGRFSGRQFSNSRSEMNVSTLELGDSALYLCASSLVLAEYTDTQYFGPGTRLTVL.

The chain links TRBV19 to TRBJ1-1, with no clear D. The CDR3 runs to 15 residues. The V gene's germline CDR1 is LNHDA and CDR2 SQIVND (reference sequence). V lost 0 bases and J lost 5, with 13 bases in between. The CDR3 region is CASSIDATVRTEAFF. CDR3 nucleotide sequence: TGTGCCAGTAGTATAGATGCCACAGTAAGGACTGAAGCTTTCTTT.

This clone was detected a few times. V gene TRBV5-1 combines with J gene TRBJ2-7; 8 nucleotides agree with TRBD2. V gave up 3 bases and J gave up 6 bases; unmatched junction bases: 8. Germline CDR1 reads SGHRS; CDR2 reads YFSETQ. The CDR3 consists of 14 residues. DNA for the CDR3: TGCGCCAGCAGCTACCAGCGGGGGCCGCGCGAGCAGTACTTC. It encodes CASSYQRGPREQYF.

A few counts support this clone. The V call is TRBV7-9, the J call TRBJ1-2; perhaps TRBD1 as D (5 bases). Germline V gives CDR1 SEHNR, CDR2 FQNEAQ (reference sequence). The CDR3 consists of 15 residues. Trimming pared 3 bases from V and 4 bases from J, leaving 15 bases between. The CDR3 DNA sequence: TGTGCCAGCAGCTTTGAGGCAGGGAACATCTATGGCTACACCTTC. Amino acids: CASSFEAGNIYGYTF.

A note on this clone: Other DNA sequences of this sample code for an identical CDR3. V usage is TRBV5-6 and J usage is TRBJ2-7, with D uncertain. Deletions cut 3 bases from V and 4 bases from J, with 5 bases between. Per germline, CDR1 SGHDT and CDR2 YYEEEE. The length of the CDR3 is 11 residues. The CDR3 is CASSSYYEQYF. As DNA, the CDR3 is TGTGCCAGCAGCTCCTATTACGAGCAGTACTTC.

This rearrangement joins TRBV5-4 to TRBJ2-7; 9 bases are shared with TRBD1. Losses at the gene ends were 0 bases for V and 2 bases for J; bases not matched to a gene: 3. This CDR3 region has 15 residues. Germline values: CDR1 SGHNT, CDR2 YYREEE (reference sequence). The CDR3 here is CASSLGGQGPYEQYF. The CDR3 DNA follows: TGTGCCAGCAGCTTGGGGGGACAGGGACCCTACGAGCAGTACTTC.

The sample holds one count of this clone. The rearrangement links TRBV30 to TRBJ1-5; 9 bases match TRBD1. Trimming cost V 7 bases and J 4 bases; bases outside gene matches: 8. The germline V gene has CDR1 GTSNPN and CDR2 SVGIG (reference sequence). This CDR3 has 14 residues. The CDR3 DNA reads as TGTGCCTCGGGACAGGGCCTTGGGAATCAGCCCCAGCATTTT. It encodes CASGQGLGNQPQHF. Using reference TRBV30 and TRBJ1-5 for the parts outside the CDR3, the full variable domain is SQTIHQWPATLVQPVGSPLSLECTVEGTSNPNLYWYRQAAGRGLQLLFYSVGIGQISSEVPQNLSASRPQDRQFILSSKKLLLSDSGFYLCASGQGLGNQPQHFGDGTRLSIL.

The chain is built from TRBV29-1 and TRBJ1-3, with D maybe TRBD1 (5 bases). Trimming pared 6 bases from V and 0 bases from J, leaving 9 bases between. Per the germline V gene, CDR1 is SQVTM and CDR2 is ANQGSEA. This CDR3 contains 13 residues. The CDR3 sequence is CSVGLSSGNTIYF. Here the CDR3 DNA reads TGCAGCGTGGGACTTAGCTCTGGAAACACCATATATTTT.

This chain's CDR3 is CASSHVGQGIWETQYF. The CDR3 region has the DNA TGTGCCAGCAGCCACGTGGGGCAGGGGATTTGGGAGACCCAGTACTTC. The chain employs TRBV11-2 and TRBJ2-5; possible D gene TRBD1, 6 bases. The CDR3 extends over 16 amino acids. V lost 5 bases, J lost 5 bases, and 21 bases lay in between. Germline CDR1 is SGHAT and CDR2 is FQNNGV. Using reference TRBV11-2 and TRBJ2-5 for the parts outside the CDR3, the full variable domain is EAGVAQSPRYKIIEKRQSVAFWCNPISGHATLYWYQQILGQGPKLLIQFQNNGVVDDSQLPKDRFSAERLKGVDSTLKIQPAKLEDSAVYLCASSHVGQGIWETQYFGPGTRLLVL.

This chain joins TRBV4-1 and TRBJ1-1; D perhaps matches TRBD1 (5 bases). The V end was cut by 4 bases, the J end by 2 bases, with 11 bases between. In germline, CDR1 is MGHRA, CDR2 YSYEKL. The CDR3 has 14 residues. The CDR3 protein is CASSRSGVNTEAFF. The DNA of the CDR3 is TGCGCCAGCAGCCGATCGGGGGTTAACACTGAAGCTTTCTTT.

The V and J genes are TRBV7-3 and TRBJ1-5, with D perhaps TRBD1 (6 bases). CDR1 is SGHTA, CDR2 FQGTGA, per germline. The CDR3 loop spans 14 amino acids. Trimming took off 0 bases at V and 6 bases at J, with 9 bases between the two ends. The CDR3 sequence: CASSLTGRGQPQHF. As DNA, the CDR3 is TGTGCCAGCAGCTTAACGGGCAGGGGTCAGCCCCAGCATTTT.

This clone was seen a few times. The rearrangement joins TRBV11-2 to TRBJ1-6; D not resolved. Germline loops: CDR1 SGHAT, CDR2 FQNNGV. Trimming took off 5 bases at V and 9 bases at J, with 14 bases between the two ends. The CDR3 covers 14 residues. CDR3 nucleotides: TGTGCCAGCAGCGTACGGGGTTTTGGTTCACCCCTCCACTTT. Translation: CASSVRGFGSPLHF.

This chain joins TRBV27 and TRBJ1-1, with D uncertain. Trimming removed 0 bases at V and 9 bases at J, with 11 bases between. This CDR3 is 13 amino acids long. Per germline, CDR1 MNHEY and CDR2 SMNVEV (reference sequence). The CDR3 DNA follows: TGTGCCAGCAGTTTATCGGGCAGGATCCAAGCTTTCTTT. Protein product: CASSLSGRIQAFF.

This clone was observed a handful of times. The gene calls are TRBV5-6 and TRBJ2-1, with D perhaps TRBD1 (5 bases). The length of the CDR3 is 14 residues. V shed 4 bases and J shed 4 bases, with 12 bases lying between them. Germline CDR1 reads SGHDT; CDR2 reads YYEEEE. Here the CDR3 DNA reads TGTGCCAGCAGCCTCGAAGGGGTATACAATGAGCAGTTCTTC. Protein product: CASSLEGVYNEQFF.

The CDR3 coding sequence is TGTGCCAGCAGCTTAGAGGGGGCCAGGGTTGGATTGCGCGGCTACACCTTC. Protein product: CASSLEGARVGLRGYTF. The chain combines TRBV7-9 with TRBJ1-2; 7 positions match TRBD1. Per germline, CDR1 SEHNR and CDR2 FQNEAQ (reference sequence). The CDR3 covers 17 residues. The ends lost 1 base at V and 8 bases at J; junction bases unmatched: 16.

V gene TRBV5-1 combines with J gene TRBJ1-2, with D unclear. CDR3 length equals 14 residues. V lost 5 bases and J lost 2, with 13 bases in between. Germline CDR1 is SGHRS and CDR2 is YFSETQ. CDR3 nucleotide sequence: TGCGCCAGCAGTCCTGGCCCCTCAAACTATGGCTACACCTTC. Translation gives CASSPGPSNYGYTF.

The chain is built from TRBV27 and TRBJ2-7, with TRBD2 matching over 7 bases. The germline CDR1 and CDR2 sequences are MNHEY and SMNVEV (reference sequence). The length of the CDR3 is 15 residues. Losses at the gene ends were 3 bases for V and 1 base for J; bases not matched to a gene: 6. For the CDR3, the DNA is TGTGCCAGCAGTTTGAGTGGGGGGGGATCCTACGAGCAGTACTTC. Its protein product is CASSLSGGGSYEQYF.

This sequence joins TRBV29-1 and TRBJ2-5; D remains unclear. CDR1 SQVTM and CDR2 ANQGSEA come from the germline V gene. This CDR3 contains 10 residues. Written as DNA, the CDR3 is TGCGAAGAGGTTGGAGAGACCCAGTACTTC. Translation gives CEEVGETQYF.

The gene calls are TRBV10-3 and TRBJ2-7, with a tentative D call TRBD1 (5 bases). The CDR3 is 14 amino acids. Germline CDR1 and CDR2: ENHRY and SYGVKD. Trimming cost V 8 bases and J 2 bases, with 16 bases left between them. The CDR3 sequence: CAIATDETAYEQYF. CDR3 nucleotide sequence: TGTGCCATCGCCACGGACGAGACAGCCTACGAGCAGTACTTC.

The chain has TRBV12-5 and TRBJ2-3, with 8 bases fitting TRBD1. Germline CDR1 reads LGHNT; CDR2 reads FRNRAP. The CDR3 sequence is 21 residues long. V was pared by 5 bases and J by 2 bases, with 24 bases of the junction left unmatched. CDR3: CASGTGGKAKTPQAYTDTQYF. The CDR3 coding sequence is TGTGCTAGTGGTACAGGGGGTAAAGCGAAAACCCCCCAGGCTTACACAGATACGCAGTATTTT.

The V and J genes are TRBV29-1 and TRBJ1-2; D ambiguous. The CDR3 contains 11 residues. The germline V and J ends were trimmed by 1 base and 9 bases, with 9 bases remaining between them. The germline V gene encodes CDR1 SQVTM and CDR2 ANQGSEA. The CDR3 spells CSVEGAGSYTF. As DNA, the CDR3 is TGCAGCGTTGAAGGGGCAGGCAGCTACACCTTC.

The chain uses TRBV29-1 and TRBJ2-3, with 13 bases identical to TRBD2. Germline V gives CDR1 SQVTM, CDR2 ANQGSEA. Unmatched junction bases numbered 2, after V lost 7 bases and J lost 4 bases. The CDR3 is 13 residues long. The CDR3 sequence: CSGGTSGADTQYF. CDR3 nucleotide sequence: TGCAGCGGTGGGACTAGCGGGGCAGATACGCAGTATTTT.

This clone was picked up one time. Other DNA sequences from this sample encode an identical CDR3 as well. J is TRBJ1-2 and V is TRBV6-5; TRBD1 is a possible D gene (6 bases). The CDR3 totals 13 residues. V lost 6 bases and J lost 7, with 15 bases in between. CDR1 is MNHEY, CDR2 SVGAGI, per germline. The CDR3 region has the DNA TGTGCCAGCAGCCCTGGCGGGGGGCTTGGCTACACCTTC. This sequence encodes CASSPGGGLGYTF.